Each of the 17 T cell receptor beta chains below was sequenced from the same sample in a study of blood T cell repertoires in COVID-19. Profiling relied on immunoSEQ multiplex PCR, and the TCRdb table lists in-frame clones only, not all of them. Of 95,000 to 150,000 clones listed, about 88% are singletons. The material sequenced was peripheral blood. These TCRs come from a human donor in a cohort sampled during active COVID-19.

This clone has just one count. The chain employs TRBV10-3 and TRBJ1-5; D is uncertain. Germline lookup yields CDR1 ENHRY and CDR2 SYGVKD. The CDR3 has 14 amino acids. Trimming cost V 0 bases and J 4 bases, with 7 bases left between them. The CDR3 DNA reads as TGTGCCATCAGTGAGTCTCGGTCTAATCAGCCCCAGCATTTT. This codes for CAISESRSNQPQHF.

The chain couples TRBV28 to TRBJ1-5; 7 positions agree with TRBD1. This CDR3 is built from 16 residues. With V trimmed by 3 bases and J by 6 bases, 11 bases remained unmatched. CDR1 is MDHEN, CDR2 SYDVKM, per germline. The DNA for the CDR3 is TGTGCCAGCAGTTTTCTAGGGGGCCTAGGTGGTCAGCCCCAGCATTTT. This encodes CASSFLGGLGGQPQHF.

J is TRBJ1-5 and V is TRBV19; a possible D gene is TRBD1 (5 bases). The V gene's germline CDR1 is LNHDA and CDR2 SQIVND (reference sequence). The CDR3 is made up of 13 amino acids. Deletions cut 5 bases from V and 4 bases from J, with 9 bases between. For the CDR3, the DNA is TGTGCCAGTAGTCAGGGTGGGAATCAGCCCCAGCATTTT. Translation gives CASSQGGNQPQHF.

The rearrangement links TRBV7-9 to TRBJ2-7; 7 nucleotides align to TRBD1. Per the germline V gene, CDR1 is SEHNR and CDR2 is FQNEAQ (reference sequence). This CDR3 has 16 amino acids. Unmatched junction bases numbered 6, after V lost 0 bases and J lost 1 base. CDR3 sequence: CASSLAFGDRSYEQYF. DNA for the CDR3: TGTGCCAGCAGCTTAGCTTTCGGGGACAGATCCTACGAGCAGTACTTC.

This chain connects TRBV4-1 to TRBJ1-5, with no clear D. V was trimmed by 1 base and J by 0 bases, leaving 7 bases between them. The V gene's germline CDR1 is MGHRA and CDR2 YSYEKL. The CDR3 consists of 15 residues. The CDR3 spells CASSQGQYSNQPQHF. The CDR3 DNA is TGCGCCAGCAGCCAAGGGCAGTATAGCAATCAGCCCCAGCATTTT.

V and J are TRBV7-6 and TRBJ2-3, with 8 bases fitting TRBD2. CDR1 is SGHVS and CDR2 is FNYEAQ in the germline V gene. This CDR3 region has 18 residues. V shed 0 bases, J shed 1 base, and the junction held 9 bases outside the gene matches. The CDR3 DNA reads TGTGCCAGCAGCTTAGCGCTCCGGGGGGGGCATGGCACAGATACGCAGTATTTT. It encodes CASSLALRGGHGTDTQYF.

The chain recombines TRBV15 with TRBJ2-7, with 8 nucleotides matching TRBD1. Germline trimming cut 0 bases from V and 7 bases from J; bases unmatched to any gene: 8. Germline CDR1 LNHNV, CDR2 YYDKDF (reference sequence). This CDR3 has 15 residues. CDR3 bases: TGTGCCACCAGCAGAGAGGCCAGGACAGGGTTAGAGCAGTACTTC. It codes for CATSREARTGLEQYF.

The V gene is TRBV24-1, the J gene TRBJ2-5; 7 bases fit TRBD1. The ends lost 0 bases at V and 3 bases at J; junction bases unmatched: 0. Germline CDR1 KGHDR, CDR2 SFDVKD. The CDR3 is 14 amino acids. DNA for the CDR3: TGTGCCACCAGTGATTTGGACAGGGAAGAGACCCAGTACTTC. This gives the protein CATSDLDREETQYF.

The rearrangement uses TRBV19 and TRBJ2-5; no definite D call. The CDR3 is 14 residues long. Germline values: CDR1 LNHDA, CDR2 SQIVND (reference sequence). V was pared by 3 bases and J by 2 bases, with 10 bases between. The CDR3 is CASSIRQAQETQYF. The CDR3 coding sequence is TGTGCCAGTAGTATTAGGCAGGCTCAAGAGACCCAGTACTTC.

The chain links TRBV25-1 to TRBJ1-2, with TRBD1 identical over 7 bases. CDR3 length equals 15 residues. The J segment lost 4 bases and the V segment lost 3 bases, leaving 8 bases of the junction unmatched. Germline CDR1 is MGHDK and CDR2 is SYGVNS. CDR3 DNA sequence: TGTGCCAGCAGTGACCGACAGGGAGCCGGCTATGGCTACACCTTC. Its protein is CASSDRQGAGYGYTF.

The V call is TRBV12-3 or TRBV12-4, the J call TRBJ2-1; perhaps TRBD1 as D (5 bases). CDR3 length: 13 residues. Trimming cost V 6 bases and J 7 bases, with 13 bases left between them. The CDR3 region has the DNA TGTGCCAGCAGCCAAATCGCAGGGAATGAGCAGTTCTTC. Its translation: CASSQIAGNEQFF.

V gene TRBV11-3 combines with J gene TRBJ2-5, with 8 bases lining up with TRBD1. Trimming removed 1 base from V and 5 bases from J; junction bases left unmatched: 9. The CDR3 consists of 16 residues. Per the germline V gene, CDR1 is SGHNT and CDR2 is YENEEA. CDR3 coding DNA: TGTGCCAGCAGCTTAGGACGGGGGTCAGGGGGCGAGACCCAGTACTTC. It yields the protein CASSLGRGSGGETQYF. Supplemented by reference TRBV11-3 and TRBJ2-5, the full variable domain reads EAGVVQSPRYKIIEKKQPVAFWCNPISGHNTLYWYLQNLGQGPELLIRYENEEAVDDSQLPKDRFSAERLKGVDSTLKIQPAELGDSAVYLCASSLGRGSGGETQYFGPGTRLLVL.

As to this clone: One end of the junction varies from germline; a read error may be responsible. In DNA, the CDR3 is TGTGCTAGCAGCGGAACCGGGACTAGCTTGGTCGGGGAGCTGTTTTTT. Translated, it gives CASSGTGTSLVGELFF. The chain employs TRBV7-7 and TRBJ2-2; the match to TRBD2 covers 9 bases. Looked up from germline, CDR1 is SSHAT and CDR2 is FNYEAQ (reference sequence). The CDR3 spans 16 residues.

The CDR3 bases are TGCGCCAGCACAAAACTAGCGGGGGTCCAAGAGACCCAGTACTTC. Translated, it gives CASTKLAGVQETQYF. The chain combines TRBV5-1 with TRBJ2-5; 11 bases are shared with TRBD2. Looked up from germline, CDR1 is SGHRS and CDR2 is YFSETQ. The length of the CDR3 is 15 residues. Trimming at V came to 6 bases and at J to 1 base, leaving 5 bases not matched to a gene.

The gene calls are TRBV28 and TRBJ2-3; 8 bases map to TRBD2. Germline CDR1 and CDR2: MDHEN and SYDVKM. Losses at the gene ends were 3 bases for V and 4 bases for J; bases not matched to a gene: 15. CDR3 size: 18 residues. The CDR3 region is CASSFPLTSGSTSDTQYF. As DNA, the CDR3 is TGTGCCAGCAGTTTTCCATTAACTAGCGGAAGTACTTCAGATACGCAGTATTTT.

In DNA, the CDR3 is TGCGCCAGCAGCCCCGCACTACATCAAGAGACCCAGTACTTC. As protein: CASSPALHQETQYF. The chain is built from TRBV5-1 and TRBJ2-5; D is undetermined. Trimming removed 4 bases from V and 2 bases from J, with 12 bases in between. CDR1 SGHRS and CDR2 YFSETQ come from the germline V gene. The CDR3 totals 14 residues. The complete variable domain, with remaining parts taken from reference TRBV5-1 and TRBJ2-5, reads KAGVTQTPRYLIKTRGQQVTLSCSPISGHRSVSWYQQTPGQGLQFLFEYFSETQRNKGNFPGRFSGRQFSNSRSEMNVSTLELGDSALYLCASSPALHQETQYFGPGTRLLVL.

This clone was counted a few times. CDR3 bases: TGCGCCAGCAGCCAAGTTTCCGGGGGGGTTGAGCAGTACTTC. Translated, it gives CASSQVSGGVEQYF. V and J are TRBV4-1 and TRBJ2-7, with TRBD2 matching over 8 bases. In germline, CDR1 is MGHRA, CDR2 YSYEKL. With 1 base clipped from V and 7 bases from J, the junction kept 6 bases outside the gene matches. This CDR3 spans 14 amino acids.